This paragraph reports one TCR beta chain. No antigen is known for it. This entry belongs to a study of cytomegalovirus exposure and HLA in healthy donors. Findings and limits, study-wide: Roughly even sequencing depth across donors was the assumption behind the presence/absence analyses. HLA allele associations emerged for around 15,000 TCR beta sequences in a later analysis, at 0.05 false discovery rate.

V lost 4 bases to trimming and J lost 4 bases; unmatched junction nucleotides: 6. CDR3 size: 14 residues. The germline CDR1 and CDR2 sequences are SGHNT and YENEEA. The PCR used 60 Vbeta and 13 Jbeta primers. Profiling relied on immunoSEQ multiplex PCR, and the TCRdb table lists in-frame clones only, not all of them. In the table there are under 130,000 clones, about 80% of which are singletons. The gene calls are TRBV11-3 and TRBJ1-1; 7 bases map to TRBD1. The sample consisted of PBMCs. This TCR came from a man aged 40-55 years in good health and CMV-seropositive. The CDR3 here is CASSSGQPSTEAFF. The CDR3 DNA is TGTGCCAGCAGCTCGGGACAGCCTAGCACTGAAGCTTTCTTT.